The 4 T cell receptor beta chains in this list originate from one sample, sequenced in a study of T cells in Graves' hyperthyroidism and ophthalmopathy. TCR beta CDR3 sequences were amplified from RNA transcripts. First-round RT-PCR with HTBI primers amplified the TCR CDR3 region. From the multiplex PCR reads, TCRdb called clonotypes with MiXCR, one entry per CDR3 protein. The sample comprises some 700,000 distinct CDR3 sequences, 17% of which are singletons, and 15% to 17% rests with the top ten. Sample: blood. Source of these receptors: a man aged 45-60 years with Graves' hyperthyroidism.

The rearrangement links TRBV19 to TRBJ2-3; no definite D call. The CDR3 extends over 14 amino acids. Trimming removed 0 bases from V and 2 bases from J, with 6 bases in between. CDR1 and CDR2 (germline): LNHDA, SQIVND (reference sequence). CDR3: CASSIEGFTDTQYF. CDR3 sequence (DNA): TGTGCCAGTAGTATAGAGGGATTCACAGATACGCAGTATTTT.

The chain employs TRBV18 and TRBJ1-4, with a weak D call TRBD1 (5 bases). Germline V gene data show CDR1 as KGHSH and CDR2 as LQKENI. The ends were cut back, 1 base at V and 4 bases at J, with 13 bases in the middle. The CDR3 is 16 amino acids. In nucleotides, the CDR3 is TGTGCCAGCTCACCACGGCGTGAGGGGTATAATGAAAAACTGTTTTTT. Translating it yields CASSPRREGYNEKLFF.

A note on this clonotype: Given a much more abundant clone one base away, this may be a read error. The CDR3 DNA reads as TGTGCCAGCAGCTTAGACCGTATCGATGAGCAGTTCTTC. Amino acids: CASSLDRIDEQFF. The chain employs TRBV11-1 and TRBJ2-1; no definite D call. There are 13 residues in the CDR3. V lost 1 base, J lost 8 bases, and 9 bases lay in between. CDR1 is SGHAT and CDR2 is FQDESV in the germline V gene (reference sequence).

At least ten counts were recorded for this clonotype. CDR3 nucleotide sequence: TGTGCCAGCAGTGACTCGGACGCTGTAACCCCCTACGAGCAGTACTTC. Amino acids: CASSDSDAVTPYEQYF. The V call is TRBV9, the J call TRBJ2-7; no clear D. V shed 5 bases and J shed 2 bases, with 20 bases lying between them. CDR1 is SGDLS, CDR2 YYNGEE, per germline. The CDR3 runs 16 residues.